One and the same sample provided the 26 T cell receptor beta chains below, sequenced in a study of cytomegalovirus exposure and HLA in healthy donors. The PCR contained 60 Vbeta and 13 Jbeta primers. Profiled with immunoSEQ multiplex PCR; TCRdb holds only in-frame clones, not every one. The profile shows more than 75,000 clones, roughly 77% of them singletons. The source material was PBMCs. These receptor sequences come from a woman aged 40 to 50 in good health and CMV-seropositive.

The chain joins TRBV18 to TRBJ2-5, with unresolved D. Germline assignment: CDR1 KGHSH and CDR2 LQKENI. V lost 6 bases and J 2 bases, leaving 4 bases between the germline ends. This CDR3 comprises 11 residues. CDR3 in amino acids: CASSLQETQYF. As DNA, the CDR3 is TGTGCCAGCTCCCTTCAAGAGACCCAGTACTTC.

This chain connects TRBV7-2 to TRBJ2-5; D gene uncertain. Per the germline V gene, CDR1 is SGHTA and CDR2 is FQGNSA. V was clipped by 1 base and J by 2 bases, with 5 bases between them. This CDR3 comprises 13 residues. Written as DNA, the CDR3 is TGTGCCAGCAGCTTAGTTGTACAAGAGACCCAGTACTTC. It specifies CASSLVVQETQYF.

The rearrangement joins TRBV11-2 to TRBJ2-7; a weak D match, TRBD2 (6 bases). The length of the CDR3 is 14 residues. V was trimmed by 5 bases and J by 5 bases, leaving 16 bases between them. Germline V lookup: CDR1 SGHAT, CDR2 FQNNGV. CDR3 bases: TGTGCCAGCAGCGTGACTAGTGGTTCGCACGAGCAGTACTTC. Protein product: CASSVTSGSHEQYF.

The chain links TRBV20-1 to TRBJ2-3; no firm D call. CDR3 length: 10 amino acids. Germline V gene lookup returns CDR1 DFQATT and CDR2 SNEGSKA (reference sequence). V was pared by 8 bases and J by 2 bases, with 5 bases between. As DNA, the CDR3 is TGCAGTTTTAACACAGATACGCAGTATTTT. It codes for CSFNTDTQYF.

This chain joins TRBV27 and TRBJ2-1; possibly TRBD2 for D (6 bases). Deletions cut 2 bases from V and 9 bases from J, with 17 bases between. Germline V gene lookup returns CDR1 MNHEY and CDR2 SMNVEV (reference sequence). CDR3 length: 15 residues. The CDR3 nucleotides are TGTGCCAGCAGTTTAGCGGGAATTAGGAGTGTTGAGCAGTTCTTC. This codes for CASSLAGIRSVEQFF.

The rearrangement uses TRBV27 and TRBJ2-7, with D maybe TRBD1 (5 bases). Germline-derived CDR1 and CDR2 are MNHEY and SMNVEV (reference sequence). The CDR3 is 12 amino acids. The V end lost 6 bases, the J end lost 3 bases, and 9 bases lay between the germline ends. CDR3 DNA: TGTGCCAGCAGAAGCCAGGGCTACGAGCAGTACTTC. This sequence encodes CASRSQGYEQYF.

The rearrangement links TRBV13 to TRBJ1-2, with D tentatively TRBD1 (5 bases). Deletions cut 5 bases from V and 1 base from J, with 11 bases between. This CDR3 comprises 14 residues. Germline V lookup: CDR1 PRHDT, CDR2 FYEKMQ (reference sequence). The CDR3 protein is CASSLTGYNYGYTF. CDR3 DNA sequence: TGTGCCAGCAGCCTTACAGGTTATAACTATGGCTACACCTTC.

This rearrangement joins TRBV7-9 to TRBJ1-6; 8 positions match TRBD1. The germline CDR1 and CDR2 sequences are SEHNR and FQNEAQ (reference sequence). There are 17 residues in the CDR3. The junction had 12 bases not matched to a gene; V was cut back by 4 bases and J by 7 bases. CDR3 in DNA: TGTGCCAGCAGCTCCTCCGGCCGGACAGGGTCCAATTCACCCCTCCACTTT. Its translation: CASSSSGRTGSNSPLHF.

The genes are TRBV6-5 and TRBJ1-6; 8 nucleotides agree with TRBD1. The germline CDR1 and CDR2 sequences are MNHEY and SVGAGI. With V trimmed by 6 bases and J by 9 bases, 7 bases remained unmatched. CDR3 length: 14 amino acids. The CDR3 sequence: CASRGQGFISPLHF. CDR3 nucleotide sequence: TGTGCCAGCAGAGGACAGGGTTTTATTTCACCCCTCCACTTT.

The gene calls are TRBV5-1 and TRBJ1-1, with D unresolved. From germline, CDR1 is SGHRS and CDR2 YFSETQ. The V gene lost 0 bases and the J gene lost 2 bases, with 8 bases spanning the gap. The CDR3 is made up of 14 amino acids. CDR3 nucleotide sequence: TGCGCCAGCAGCTTGGGGGCCATAAACACTGAAGCTTTCTTT. It encodes CASSLGAINTEAFF.

A note on this clone: It is unclear where the CDR3 begins or ends on the DNA, so no DNA is shown, and the CDR3 is as TCRdb lists it. V is TRBV12-2 and J is TRBJ1-1. TRBV12-2 is a pseudogene segment. The CDR3 is 14 amino acids long, termini counted. The CDR3: CASRPIYICWEAFF.

This clone came up a few times. This chain uses TRBV5-1 with TRBJ1-2; D is uncertain. Trimming took off 4 bases at V and 4 bases at J, with 11 bases between the two ends. The CDR3 has 13 residues. Germline CDR1 and CDR2: SGHRS and YFSETQ. This chain's CDR3 is CASSRGNSYGYTF. Here the CDR3 DNA reads TGCGCCAGCAGCCGAGGGAACTCCTATGGCTACACCTTC.

The rearrangement uses TRBV27 and TRBJ1-1, with D possibly matching TRBD1 (6 bases). V lost 2 bases and J 3 bases, leaving 22 bases between the germline ends. CDR1 MNHEY and CDR2 SMNVEV come from the germline V gene (reference sequence). CDR3 size: 18 residues. The CDR3 is CASSLKGARTVSYTEAFF. CDR3 nucleotide sequence: TGTGCCAGCAGTTTAAAGGGAGCCAGGACAGTCTCCTACACTGAAGCTTTCTTT.

In regard to this clone: One end of the junction is discordant with germline, which a read error may explain. J is TRBJ1-2 and V is TRBV7-9; D unclear. From germline, CDR1 is SEHNR and CDR2 FQNEAQ (reference sequence). CDR3 length: 13 amino acids. The CDR3 spells CSSSLGHDYGYTF. CDR3 sequence (DNA): TGTTCCAGCAGCTTAGGGCATGACTATGGCTACACCTTC.

This clone has only a few counts. The rearrangement uses TRBV5-5 and TRBJ2-6; 10 nucleotides agree with TRBD1. With V trimmed by 3 bases and J by 9 bases, 9 bases remained unmatched. CDR1 and CDR2 from the germline V gene are SGHKS and YYEKEE (reference sequence). CDR3 length: 16 amino acids. CDR3 sequence reads: CASSSHGTGEYNVLTF. CDR3 sequence (DNA): TGTGCCAGCAGCTCTCACGGGACAGGGGAATACAACGTCCTGACTTTC.

The rearrangement uses TRBV6-1 and TRBJ1-4, with 10 bases fitting TRBD1. The V gene's germline CDR1 is MNHNS and CDR2 SASEGT. There are 14 residues in the CDR3. The V and J ends lost 10 bases and 5 bases, in that order; junction bases with no gene match: 7. CDR3 protein: CATHKTGGNEKLFF. As DNA, the CDR3 is TGTGCCACGCACAAGACAGGGGGCAATGAAAAACTGTTTTTT.

This clone showed up just once. V gene TRBV7-9 combines with J gene TRBJ2-1; tentatively, D is TRBD1 (6 bases). Per the germline V gene, CDR1 is SEHNR and CDR2 is FQNEAQ (reference sequence). The CDR3 spans 15 residues. V was cut by 7 bases and J by 6 bases, with 19 bases left in between. DNA of the CDR3: TGTGCCAGCACCCTGGGGACACCTACTCTCAATGAGCAGTTCTTC. This codes for CASTLGTPTLNEQFF.

The chain uses TRBV7-9 and TRBJ2-2, with 10 positions matching TRBD2. The germline CDR1 and CDR2 sequences are SEHNR and FQNEAQ (reference sequence). The junction had 4 bases not matched to a gene; V was cut back by 5 bases and J by 1 base. The CDR3 consists of 16 residues. This chain's CDR3 is CASSPLAGKNTGELFF. CDR3 sequence (DNA): TGTGCCAGCAGCCCACTAGCGGGGAAGAACACCGGGGAGCTGTTTTTT.

This clone came up a few times. The rearrangement links TRBV6-6 to TRBJ2-7, with a possible D match to TRBD1 (6 bases). The germline V and J ends were trimmed by 5 bases and 4 bases, with 9 bases remaining between them. The CDR3 is made up of 12 amino acids. Germline loops: CDR1 MNHNY, CDR2 SVGAGI (reference sequence). CDR3 amino acids: CASSPQGYEQYF. In nucleotides, the CDR3 is TGTGCCAGCAGTCCACAGGGTTACGAGCAGTACTTC.

In nucleotides, the CDR3 is TGTGCTAGTGGTTTGGCACTAACGACAGGGTTAAACTATGGCTACACCTTC. It translates to CASGLALTTGLNYGYTF. The chain couples TRBV12-5 to TRBJ1-2; TRBD1 matches at 7 bases. Germline V CDR1 and CDR2: LGHNT, FRNRAP. V lost 1 base to trimming and J lost 2 bases; unmatched junction nucleotides: 10. This CDR3 comprises 17 residues.

The V and J genes are TRBV5-1 and TRBJ1-2, with 8 bases identical to TRBD1. The CDR3 totals 19 residues. Germline values: CDR1 SGHRS, CDR2 YFSETQ. After removal of 4 bases from V and 4 bases from J, the junction contained 21 bases not matched to a gene. The CDR3 nucleotides read TGCGCCAGCAGCCCAGGGGGCTGGGAAAGGATTTCGGTCCGCTATGGCTACACCTTC. Translating it yields CASSPGGWERISVRYGYTF.

This chain joins TRBV7-9 and TRBJ1-1, with D unresolved. Germline loops: CDR1 SEHNR, CDR2 FQNEAQ (reference sequence). This CDR3 is 15 amino acids long. V was cut by 1 base and J by 1 base, with 10 bases left in between. The CDR3 spells CASSLVVTSNTEAFF. The CDR3 coding sequence is TGTGCCAGCAGCTTAGTGGTGACATCGAACACTGAAGCTTTCTTT.

The rearrangement links TRBV19 to TRBJ2-1, with 8 nucleotides matching TRBD1. The trim removed 4 bases at V and 3 bases at J, leaving 11 bases unmatched. Per germline, CDR1 LNHDA and CDR2 SQIVND (reference sequence). The CDR3 has 17 amino acids. CDR3 loop: CASSTSVRTGNYNEQFF. The CDR3 bases are TGTGCCAGTAGTACCTCCGTGAGGACAGGGAACTACAATGAGCAGTTCTTC.

The rearrangement uses TRBV6-1 and TRBJ1-3; D is unclear. The CDR3 runs to 15 residues. Germline V gives CDR1 MNHNS, CDR2 SASEGT. V lost 1 base to trimming and J lost 2 bases, with 9 bases between them. CDR3 region: CASSEGVVPGNTIYF. CDR3 nucleotide sequence: TGTGCCAGCAGTGAAGGTGTCGTTCCTGGAAACACCATATATTTT.

The chain uses TRBV7-9 and TRBJ2-2; 7 bases line up with TRBD2. V was clipped by 5 bases and J by 4 bases; unmatched bases: 13. This CDR3 contains 17 residues. CDR1 and CDR2 from the germline V gene are SEHNR and FQNEAQ (reference sequence). The CDR3 protein is CASSPPKGGGPTGELFF. For the CDR3, the DNA is TGTGCCAGCAGCCCCCCGAAGGGCGGGGGTCCCACCGGGGAGCTGTTTTTT. The full variable domain, rest sourced from reference TRBV7-9 and TRBJ2-2, is DTGVSQNPRHKITKRGQNVTFRCDPISEHNRLYWYRQTLGQGPEFLTYFQNEAQLEKSRLLSDRFSAERPKGSFSTLEIQRTEQGDSAMYLCASSPPKGGGPTGELFFGEGSRLTVL.

V and J are TRBV29-1 and TRBJ2-5; no clear D. Germline CDR1 SQVTM, CDR2 ANQGSEA. Trimming took 0 bases from V and 5 from J, leaving 13 bases between them. The CDR3 is 14 amino acids. The CDR3 nucleotides are TGCAGCGTTGAAGATCGTGGTAGAGCGGAGACCCAGTACTTC. Residues: CSVEDRGRAETQYF.